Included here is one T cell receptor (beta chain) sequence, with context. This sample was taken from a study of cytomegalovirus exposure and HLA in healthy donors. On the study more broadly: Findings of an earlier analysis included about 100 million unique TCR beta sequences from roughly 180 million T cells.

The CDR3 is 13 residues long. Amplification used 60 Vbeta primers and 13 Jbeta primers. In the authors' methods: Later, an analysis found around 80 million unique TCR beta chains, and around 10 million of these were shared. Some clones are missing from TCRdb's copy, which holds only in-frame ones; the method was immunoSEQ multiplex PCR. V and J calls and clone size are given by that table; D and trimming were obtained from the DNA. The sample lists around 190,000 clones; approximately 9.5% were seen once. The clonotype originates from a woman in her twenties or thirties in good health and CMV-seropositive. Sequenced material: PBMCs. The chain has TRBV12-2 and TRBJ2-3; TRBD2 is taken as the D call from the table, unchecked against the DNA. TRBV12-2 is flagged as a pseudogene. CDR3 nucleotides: TGTGCAAGTAGTGGACTAGCCACAGATACGCAGTATTTT. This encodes CASSGLATDTQYF.